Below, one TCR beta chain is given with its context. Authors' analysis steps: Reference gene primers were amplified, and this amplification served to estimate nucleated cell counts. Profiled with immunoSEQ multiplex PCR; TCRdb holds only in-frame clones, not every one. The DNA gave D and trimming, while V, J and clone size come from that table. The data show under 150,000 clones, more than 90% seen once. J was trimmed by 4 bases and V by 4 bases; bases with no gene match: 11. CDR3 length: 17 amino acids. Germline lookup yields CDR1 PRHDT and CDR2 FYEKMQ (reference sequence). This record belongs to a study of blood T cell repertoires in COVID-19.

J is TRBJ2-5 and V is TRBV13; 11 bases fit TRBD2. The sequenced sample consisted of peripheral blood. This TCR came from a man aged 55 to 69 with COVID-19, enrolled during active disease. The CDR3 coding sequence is TGTGCCAGCAGCTCTGGGGTAGCGGGAGGGCCGGGAGAGACCCAGTACTTC. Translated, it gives CASSSGVAGGPGETQYF.